This T cell receptor beta chain is drawn from a study of identical twins. Findings and caveats of the study: For out-of-frame beta sequences, excess twin sharing was weaker. Fewer insertions characterized abundant cord blood beta clonotypes, whereas memory repertoires showed none.

Among all donors, each was a healthy Caucasian. Germline V CDR1 and CDR2: LGHDT, YNNKEL (reference sequence). The CDR3 sequence is 15 residues long. V was clipped by 2 bases and J by 3 bases, with 12 bases between them. Concerning this clonotype: Its antigen remains unidentified.

Template switching added a universal primer site; cDNA carried unique molecular identifiers. TCRdb processed the 5' RACE reads anew with MiXCR; each CDR3 protein has one entry. The sample yields around 960,000 distinct CDR3 sequences, over 9% seen once. A further study also used this sample, focusing on yellow fever vaccine responses in identical twins.

The chain links TRBV3-1 to TRBJ2-3, with a tentative D call TRBD1 (5 bases). The sequencing sample was made of PBMCs. The sequence derives from a woman younger than 35 in good health. The CDR3 nucleotides are TGTGCCAGCAGCCAACGACAGACGCTGACAGATACGCAGTATTTT. It specifies CASSQRQTLTDTQYF.